A selection of T cell receptor beta chains follows, all from one sample in a study of circulating CD8 cells and anti-PD-1 response in melanoma. TCRdb independently ran MiXCR on the reads; one entry per CDR3 protein. The profile shows about 210 distinct CDR3 sequences, approximately 11% of them singletons. Sequenced material: CD8+ T cells from PBMCs, taken at baseline or after one month of anti-PD-1 therapy (not recorded which). Receptors originate from a human donor with melanoma. Each CDR3 is given with its conserved first and last residue. Each record gives: V gene, J gene, D gene, clone size, CDR3 DNA, CDR3 protein. The D gene is left open where the match is weak. Not all rows give a size; the values are once, few, many and, for expanded clones, a class.

>TRBV7-2|TRBJ2-1|.|large
TGTGCCAGCAGCTTTGCGGGGCCCCACAATGAGCAGTTCTTC
CASSFAGPHNEQFF
>TRBV28|TRBJ2-6|TRBD1|large
TGTGCCAGCAGTCTCCCAGGGGGCGTCCCTGGGGGGGCCAACGTCCTGACTTTC
CASSLPGGVPGGANVLTF
>TRBV6-2/TRBV6-3|TRBJ2-7|.|large
TGTGCCAGCAGTTACCCGGACGGAAGCTCCTACGAGCAGTACTTC
CASSYPDGSSYEQYF
>TRBV20-1|TRBJ2-1|TRBD2|large
TGCAGTGCCGAACTAGCGGCGTACTCGTCCTACAATGAGCAGTTCTTC
CSAELAAYSSYNEQFF
>TRBV4-1|TRBJ2-5|.|medium-sized
TGCGCCAGCAGCCAAGATACGGCAGAAGCCGAAGGGCTCCAAGAGACCCAGTACTTC
CASSQDTAEAEGLQETQYF
>TRBV20-1|TRBJ2-7|.|medium-sized
TGCAGTGCTAGTGGGCAGGAGGGCTACGAGCAGTACTTC
CSASGQEGYEQYF
>TRBV18|TRBJ1-4|.|large
TGTGCCAGCTCACCATTGGGGTTAGAAGATGAAAAACTGTTTTTT
CASSPLGLEDEKLFF
>TRBV19|TRBJ1-5|.|medium-sized
TGTGCCAGTAGTGCGGGGGTAGCAGGTCAGCCCCAGCATTTT
CASSAGVAGQPQHF
>TRBV18|TRBJ2-1|.|large
TGTGCCAGCTCACCAGTAATCGGGGGCCTCTCCTACAATGAGCAGTTCTTC
CASSPVIGGLSYNEQFF
>TRBV29-1|TRBJ1-1|.|large
TGCAGCGTTGAAGAGGCGAAACCTGAAGCTTTCTTT
CSVEEAKPEAFF
>TRBV24-1|TRBJ2-1|TRBD2|large
TGTGCCACCAGTGGGGTCCGGGGGACTAGCAAAGAAAATGAGCAGTTCTTC
CATSGVRGTSKENEQFF
>TRBV20-1|TRBJ2-1|TRBD2|.
TGCAGTGCTAGCGGGGCTCTAGCGGGGGTCTACAATGAGCAGTTCTTC
CSASGALAGVYNEQFF
>TRBV27|TRBJ2-7|.|large
TGTGCCAGCAGTTTCGGGGCCGCCTACGAGCAGTACTTC
CASSFGAAYEQYF
>TRBV28|TRBJ2-1|.|large
TGTGCCAGCAGCCCGGGTCTATACAATGAGCAGTTCTTC
CASSPGLYNEQFF
>TRBV20-1|TRBJ2-7|TRBD1|large
TGCAGTGCCCGGACAGGGGGGTCGTACGAGCAGTACTTC
CSARTGGSYEQYF
>TRBV7-2|TRBJ2-4|.|large
TGTGCCAGCTCGGCTTCGATAGCCAAAAACATTCAGTACTTC
CASSASIAKNIQYF
>TRBV28|TRBJ2-7|TRBD2|large
TGTGCCAGCAGTTTATTGGGAGGGCCCCTATACGAGCAGTACTTC
CASSLLGGPLYEQYF
>TRBV28|TRBJ2-7|.|medium-sized
TGTGCCAGCAGTACCAGGGACTCTAGGCGGTACTACGAGCAGTACTTC
CASSTRDSRRYYEQYF
>TRBV29-1|TRBJ2-7|.|large
TGCAGCGCCCTGCTCGGACAGCTTTTCTCCTACGAGCAGTACTTC
CSALLGQLFSYEQYF
>TRBV27|TRBJ2-2|.|large
TGTGCCAGCGGTAACACCGGGGAGCTGTTTTTT
CASGNTGELFF
>TRBV12-3/TRBV12-4|TRBJ2-5|TRBD2|medium-sized
TGTGCCAGCAGACCCGGGACTAGCGGGAGAGGTGGAGAGACCCAGTACTTC
CASRPGTSGRGGETQYF
>TRBV4-2|TRBJ2-5|TRBD2|medium-sized
TGTGCCAGCAGCCAAGTAAAGAAGACTAGCGGGGTTGGGGAGACCCAGTACTTC
CASSQVKKTSGVGETQYF
>TRBV28|TRBJ2-3|.|medium-sized
TGTGCCAGCAGCTCAAGGGTGGGGCCAGATACGCAGTATTTT
CASSSRVGPDTQYF
>TRBV7-9|TRBJ2-7|.|large
TGTGCCAGCTTGGGTTTGGGGCCCTACGAGCAGTACTTC
CASLGLGPYEQYF
>TRBV2|TRBJ2-1|.|medium-sized
TGTGCCAGCAGTGATCCGGGGGCCTCCTACAATGAGCAGTTCTTC
CASSDPGASYNEQFF
>TRBV2|TRBJ2-2|TRBD1|large
TGTGCCAGCAGGGAACTGACAGGGGTGAGCGAAGGCACCGGGGAGCTGTTTTTT
CASRELTGVSEGTGELFF
>TRBV25-1|TRBJ2-3|.|.
TGTGCCAGCGGATGGGGCACAGATACGCAGTATTTT
CASGWGTDTQYF